These 15 T cell receptor beta chains share one sample of origin, sequenced in a study of blood T cell repertoires in COVID-19. TCRdb's table, derived via immunoSEQ multiplex PCR, lists solely in-frame clones and lacks some. Of 150,000 to 200,000 clones in the sample, roughly 81% are singletons; the top ten hold more than 1%. The specimen sequenced was peripheral blood. The receptors stem from a man aged 40-49 years with acute or convalescent COVID-19.

As regards this clone: The identical CDR3 is also encoded by other nucleotide sequences in the sample. This chain joins TRBV25-1 and TRBJ1-6; 9 nucleotides match TRBD1. V lost 9 bases and J lost 0; bases outside the gene matches: 9. The CDR3 consists of 17 residues. Looked up from germline, CDR1 is MGHDK and CDR2 is SYGVNS. This chain's CDR3 is CARSGTGSSSYNSPLHF. In nucleotides, the CDR3 is TGTGCCAGGTCCGGGACAGGGTCTAGCTCCTATAATTCACCCCTCCACTTT. Full variable domain (outside the CDR3, taken from reference TRBV25-1 and TRBJ1-6): EADIYQTPRYLVIGTGKKITLECSQTMGHDKMYWYQQDPGMELHLIHYSYGVNSTEKGDLSSESTVSRIRTEHFPLTLESARPSHTSQYLCARSGTGSSSYNSPLHFGNGTRLTVT.

The rearrangement uses TRBV27 and TRBJ1-1; 8 bases align to TRBD1. This CDR3 contains 16 residues. Trimming cost V 1 base and J 2 bases; bases outside gene matches: 6. From germline, CDR1 is MNHEY and CDR2 SMNVEV (reference sequence). The CDR3, as DNA: TGTGCCAGCAGTTTATGGGGGGGACAGGTAAACACTGAAGCTTTCTTT. It is translated as CASSLWGGQVNTEAFF.

The chain uses TRBV14 and TRBJ2-2; 7 bases fit TRBD2. CDR1 is SGHDN and CDR2 is FVKESK in the germline V gene. Trimming removed 3 bases from V and 0 bases from J; junction bases left unmatched: 1. The CDR3 loop spans 15 amino acids. The CDR3 loop reads CASSQLAANTGELFF. CDR3 sequence (DNA): TGTGCCAGCAGCCAGCTAGCGGCGAACACCGGGGAGCTGTTTTTT.

This clone was counted a single time. The chain has TRBV28 and TRBJ1-1; tentative D call: TRBD1 (5 bases). V was shortened by 7 bases and J by 7 bases, with 16 bases between the two germline ends. Germline V gives CDR1 MDHEN, CDR2 SYDVKM. CDR3 length: 13 residues. This chain's CDR3 is CASTLGGGVEAFF. Written as DNA, the CDR3 is TGTGCCAGCACCTTAGGTGGAGGGGTTGAAGCTTTCTTT.

J is TRBJ1-2 and V is TRBV6-1, with TRBD1 matching 10 bases. V lost 2 bases, J lost 12 bases, and 9 bases stayed unmatched. Germline V gene sequence: CDR1 MNHNS, CDR2 SASEGT. This CDR3 comprises 14 residues. CDR3 DNA: TGTGCCAGCAGTGAAAATCTAGGACAGGGGGGGCACACCTTC. Amino acid sequence: CASSENLGQGGHTF.

V is TRBV5-4 and J is TRBJ1-1; 7 nucleotides match TRBD1. Trimming took 4 bases from V and 4 from J; bases not matched to a gene: 7. The germline V gene has CDR1 SGHNT and CDR2 YYREEE (reference sequence). The CDR3 consists of 14 residues. CDR3 amino acids: CASSKGGRVTEAFF. The CDR3 coding sequence is TGTGCCAGCAGCAAAGGGGGCAGGGTCACTGAAGCTTTCTTT.

The table lists this clone with a few counts. This rearrangement joins TRBV2 to TRBJ2-2; D is unresolved. Germline-derived CDR1 and CDR2 are SNHLY and FYNNEI. This CDR3 is built from 12 residues. Trimming took off 7 bases at V and 3 bases at J, with 6 bases between the two ends. CDR3 sequence reads: CASNTYTGELFF. The CDR3 region has the DNA TGTGCCAGCAACACCTACACCGGGGAGCTGTTTTTT. Full variable domain (remainder filled in from reference TRBV2 and TRBJ2-2): EPEVTQTPSHQVTQMGQEVILRCVPISNHLYFYWYRQILGQKVEFLVSFYNNEISEKSEIFDDQFSVERPDGSNFTLKIRSTKLEDSAMYFCASNTYTGELFFGEGSRLTVL.

The chain uses TRBV10-3 and TRBJ1-1; TRBD1 is a possible D gene (6 bases). The germline CDR1 and CDR2 sequences are ENHRY and SYGVKD. The CDR3 sequence is 13 residues long. V was shortened by 7 bases and J by 6 bases, with 15 bases between the two germline ends. CDR3 sequence reads: CAIIAGAGAEAFF. As DNA, the CDR3 is TGTGCCATCATCGCAGGGGCCGGGGCTGAAGCTTTCTTT.

The V and J genes are TRBV6-4 and TRBJ1-1, with 9 nucleotides matching TRBD1. Germline CDR1 reads MRHNA; CDR2 reads SNTAGT. The CDR3 covers 14 residues. V shed 0 bases, J shed 10 bases, and the junction held 6 bases outside the gene matches. The CDR3 loop reads CASSDSIGTGRAFF. As DNA, the CDR3 is TGTGCCAGCAGTGACTCGATTGGGACAGGGAGAGCTTTCTTT.

The chain employs TRBV5-1 and TRBJ1-1; D gene unclear. Germline V gene sequence: CDR1 SGHRS, CDR2 YFSETQ. The CDR3 is made up of 12 amino acids. The V end was cut by 5 bases, the J end by 0 bases, with 5 bases between. The CDR3 nucleotides read TGCGCCAGCAGTCGGTTGAACACTGAAGCTTTCTTT. Translating gives CASSRLNTEAFF.

This chain uses TRBV4-3 with TRBJ2-2, with TRBD1 as a possible D gene (5 bases). V lost 0 bases, J lost 1 base, and 9 bases lay in between. Germline V gene sequence: CDR1 LGHNA, CDR2 YSLEER. The CDR3 is made up of 16 amino acids. The CDR3 DNA reads as TGCGCCAGCAGCCAAGAGATCCAGGGGAACACCGGGGAGCTGTTTTTT. This sequence encodes CASSQEIQGNTGELFF.

The genes are TRBV9 and TRBJ1-3; maybe TRBD1 (5 bases). CDR1 is SGDLS, CDR2 YYNGEE, per germline. V was cut by 4 bases and J by 2 bases, with 16 bases left in between. This CDR3 spans 16 amino acids. The CDR3 here is CASSPAGQDPGNTIYF. The CDR3 nucleotides are TGTGCCAGCAGCCCCGCGGGGCAGGACCCTGGAAACACCATATATTTT.

The V and J genes are TRBV25-1 and TRBJ1-1; D possibly corresponds to TRBD1 (6 bases). The germline gives CDR1 MGHDK, CDR2 SYGVNS. CDR3 length: 17 amino acids. V lost 2 bases, J lost 1 base, and 17 bases lay in between. CDR3 DNA sequence: TGTGCCAGCAGTGAAAGACAGGAGGCGGCGGGGAACACTGAAGCTTTCTTT. It translates to CASSERQEAAGNTEAFF. Together with reference TRBV25-1 and TRBJ1-1, the CDR3 gives the full variable domain: EADIYQTPRYLVIGTGKKITLECSQTMGHDKMYWYQQDPGMELHLIHYSYGVNSTEKGDLSSESTVSRIRTEHFPLTLESARPSHTSQYLCASSERQEAAGNTEAFFGQGTRLTVV.

J is TRBJ2-5 and V is TRBV30; 9 bases align to TRBD2. V was pared by 3 bases and J by 2 bases, with 4 bases of the junction left unmatched. This CDR3 has 14 amino acids. Germline V lookup: CDR1 GTSNPN, CDR2 SVGIG (reference sequence). CDR3 amino acids: CAWRRAGGQETQYF. CDR3 DNA sequence: TGTGCCTGGAGGCGCGCGGGGGGGCAAGAGACCCAGTACTTC.

This chain connects TRBV30 to TRBJ1-4, with 7 positions matching TRBD1. This CDR3 spans 15 amino acids. Germline-derived CDR1 and CDR2 are GTSNPN and SVGIG (reference sequence). With 0 bases clipped from V and 7 bases from J, the junction kept 8 bases outside the gene matches. The CDR3 DNA sequence: TGTGCCTGGAGTGTACCTGAGACAGGGTCTGAAAAACTGTTTTTT. This gives the protein CAWSVPETGSEKLFF.